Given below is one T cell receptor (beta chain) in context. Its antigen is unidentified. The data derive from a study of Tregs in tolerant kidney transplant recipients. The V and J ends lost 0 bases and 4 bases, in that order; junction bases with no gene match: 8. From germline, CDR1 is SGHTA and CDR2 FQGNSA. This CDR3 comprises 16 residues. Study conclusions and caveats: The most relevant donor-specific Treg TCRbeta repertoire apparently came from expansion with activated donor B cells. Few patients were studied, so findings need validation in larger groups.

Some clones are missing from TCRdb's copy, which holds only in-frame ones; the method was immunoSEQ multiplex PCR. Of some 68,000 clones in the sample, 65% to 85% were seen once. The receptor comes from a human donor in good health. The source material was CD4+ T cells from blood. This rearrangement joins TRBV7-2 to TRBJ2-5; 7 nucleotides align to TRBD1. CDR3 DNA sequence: TGTGCCAGCAGCTTAGCCGGGACAGACAAGTCAGAGACCCAGTACTTC. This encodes CASSLAGTDKSETQYF.